This entry lists 18 T cell receptor beta chains sequenced from one sample in a study of cytomegalovirus exposure and HLA in healthy donors. The primer mix had 60 Vbeta and 13 Jbeta primers. Using immunoSEQ multiplex PCR, the repertoire was profiled, and TCRdb retains in-frame clones only, with some absent. The table lists 140,000 or so clones, around 59% of them singletons. Sequencing was performed on PBMCs. These TCRs come from a male donor in good health and CMV-seronegative.

The chain combines TRBV5-4 with TRBJ2-2; 7 nucleotides agree with TRBD1. In germline, CDR1 is SGHNT, CDR2 YYREEE (reference sequence). V shed 3 bases, J shed 6 bases, and the junction held 5 bases outside the gene matches. The CDR3 covers 14 residues. The CDR3 bases are TGTGCCAGCAGCTCGGCGACAGGGCCCGGGGAGCTGTTTTTT. This sequence encodes CASSSATGPGELFF.

This clone was counted a single time. This chain joins TRBV7-9 and TRBJ2-5; TRBD2 is a possible D gene (6 bases). The CDR3 is 14 residues long. Trimming shortened V by 3 bases and J by 1 base, and 9 bases separated the two germline ends. CDR1 is SEHNR, CDR2 FQNEAQ, per germline (reference sequence). The CDR3 nucleotides are TGTGCCAGCAGCTTTGGCGGGGCCCAAGAGACCCAGTACTTC. This encodes CASSFGGAQETQYF.

This clone was seen a few times. The V call is TRBV7-2, the J call TRBJ2-5; 10 nucleotides agree with TRBD2. The CDR3 consists of 15 residues. The ends lost 5 bases at V and 5 bases at J; junction bases unmatched: 8. Germline assignment: CDR1 SGHTA and CDR2 FQGNSA. CDR3 nucleotide sequence: TGTGCCAGCAGCCTTAGCGGGGGGCCGGGGGAGACCCAGTACTTC. This sequence encodes CASSLSGGPGETQYF.

V gene TRBV11-2 combines with J gene TRBJ2-4; no clear D. CDR3 length equals 13 residues. V was shortened by 1 base and J by 7 bases, with 8 bases between the two germline ends. Germline values: CDR1 SGHAT, CDR2 FQNNGV. CDR3 coding DNA: TGTGCCAGCAGCTTAGGGTACGGGAACATTCAGTACTTC. This codes for CASSLGYGNIQYF.

This clone has just a few counts. The rearrangement links TRBV7-3 to TRBJ1-2; D not resolved. Per the germline V gene, CDR1 is SGHTA and CDR2 is FQGTGA. Deletions cut 5 bases from V and 3 bases from J, with 10 bases between. The CDR3 is 13 amino acids. DNA of the CDR3: TGTGCCAGCAGCCCGTCGGGAGACTATGGCTACACCTTC. Residues: CASSPSGDYGYTF. The full variable domain, completed using reference TRBV7-3 and TRBJ1-2, is GAGVSQTPSNKVTEKGKYVELRCDPISGHTALYWYRQSLGQGPEFLIYFQGTGAADDSGLPNDRFFAVRPEGSVSTLKIQRTERGDSAVYLCASSPSGDYGYTFGSGTRLTVV.

The chain joins TRBV5-1 to TRBJ1-4; weak D call: TRBD1 (5 bases). CDR3 length: 14 residues. Deletions cut 0 bases from V and 7 bases from J, with 10 bases between. The germline V gene encodes CDR1 SGHRS and CDR2 YFSETQ. CDR3 sequence: CASSLERGGEKLFF. CDR3 nucleotide sequence: TGCGCCAGCAGCTTGGAAAGGGGCGGTGAAAAACTGTTTTTT.

V usage is TRBV6-5 and J usage is TRBJ2-2, with D tentatively TRBD1 (7 bases). Germline V gene sequence: CDR1 MNHEY, CDR2 SVGAGI. The CDR3 spans 15 residues. V was shortened by 7 bases and J by 4 bases, with 16 bases between the two germline ends. The CDR3: CASIQTGRSTGELFF. The CDR3 DNA is TGTGCCAGCATCCAGACAGGGAGGTCCACCGGGGAGCTGTTTTTT.

This clone was recorded a few times. The chain is built from TRBV28 and TRBJ2-6, with D possibly TRBD1 on 6 matching bases. There are 19 residues in the CDR3. Germline-derived CDR1 and CDR2 are MDHEN and SYDVKM. V was pared by 0 bases and J by 0 bases, with 15 bases between. The CDR3 nucleotides read TGTGCCAGCAGTTTATGGGGCCCCTTCAGGGGCTCTGGGGCCAACGTCCTGACTTTC. Translation gives CASSLWGPFRGSGANVLTF.

The chain employs TRBV19 and TRBJ2-1, with 7 bases identical to TRBD1. Germline CDR1 LNHDA, CDR2 SQIVND (reference sequence). The CDR3 loop spans 19 amino acids. V dropped 1 base and J dropped 3; count of bases not matched to a gene: 15. This CDR3 reads CASSIAGTAKAVVYNEQFF. In DNA, the CDR3 is TGTGCCAGTAGTATAGCGGGGACAGCGAAGGCCGTCGTCTACAATGAGCAGTTCTTC. Supplemented by reference TRBV19 and TRBJ2-1, the full variable domain reads DGGITQSPKYLFRKEGQNVTLSCEQNLNHDAMYWYRQDPGQGLRLIYYSQIVNDFQKGDIAEGYSVSREKKESFPLTVTSAQKNPTAFYLCASSIAGTAKAVVYNEQFFGPGTRLTVL.

The chain employs TRBV27 and TRBJ1-1; D uncertain. The CDR3 covers 15 residues. From germline, CDR1 is MNHEY and CDR2 SMNVEV (reference sequence). Trimming shortened V by 3 bases and J by 5 bases, and 16 bases separated the two germline ends. CDR3 coding DNA: TGTGCCAGCAGTTTTGCCGGGTTTATGTCAACTGAAGCTTTCTTT. Protein sequence: CASSFAGFMSTEAFF.

This clone has more than one count but fewer than ten. V is TRBV7-8 and J is TRBJ1-6, with TRBD1 matching over 8 bases. The CDR3 is made up of 14 amino acids. The junction had 7 bases not matched to a gene; V was cut back by 5 bases and J by 10 bases. CDR1 and CDR2 from the germline V gene are SGHVS and FQNEAQ. The chain's CDR3 is CASSPRQGRSPLHF. Here the CDR3 DNA reads TGTGCCAGCAGCCCGAGACAGGGGCGATCACCCCTCCACTTT.

The chain carries TRBV28 and TRBJ1-2, with D tentatively TRBD1 (6 bases). Trimming stripped 3 bases from V and 6 bases from J, with 20 bases between. Germline loops: CDR1 MDHEN, CDR2 SYDVKM. The CDR3 sequence is 16 residues long. The CDR3: CASSLPRLGALDGYTF. CDR3 bases: TGTGCCAGCAGTTTGCCCCGGTTGGGGGCCTTGGATGGCTACACCTTC.

This clone was seen more than once but under ten times. The rearrangement joins TRBV6-1 to TRBJ1-5; a weak D match, TRBD1 (5 bases). CDR3 length equals 17 residues. V gave up 0 bases and J gave up 3 bases, with 15 bases separating them. CDR1 MNHNS and CDR2 SASEGT come from the germline V gene. The DNA for the CDR3 is TGTGCCAGCAGTGAAGCTTTGGGCGGGGGACCCAATCAGCCCCAGCATTTT. Residues: CASSEALGGGPNQPQHF.

For the CDR3, the DNA is TGTGCCAGCAGTTCCAGACAGGGGTTACAGCCCCAGCATTTT. Protein: CASSSRQGLQPQHF. The chain employs TRBV27 and TRBJ1-5; the match to TRBD1 covers 8 bases. With 4 bases clipped from V and 7 bases from J, the junction kept 6 bases outside the gene matches. Germline lookup yields CDR1 MNHEY and CDR2 SMNVEV (reference sequence). The CDR3 has 14 residues.

This rearrangement joins TRBV11-3 to TRBJ2-3; D is possibly TRBD1 (5 bases). V dropped 1 base and J dropped 3 bases, with 11 bases sitting between them. CDR1 is SGHNT, CDR2 YENEEA, per germline. The CDR3 is 15 amino acids. CDR3 sequence reads: CASSLGGVMTDTQYF. CDR3 in DNA: TGTGCCAGCAGCTTAGGGGGCGTAATGACAGATACGCAGTATTTT.

The chain recombines TRBV6-6 with TRBJ2-3; D not certain. The CDR3 runs to 14 residues. Trimming removed 0 bases from V and 4 bases from J, with 8 bases in between. The germline V gene encodes CDR1 MNHNY and CDR2 SVGAGI (reference sequence). In DNA, the CDR3 is TGTGCCAGCAGTTACTCAAATCTAGCAGATACGCAGTATTTT. This sequence encodes CASSYSNLADTQYF.

The chain has TRBV7-2 and TRBJ1-1; D possibly corresponds to TRBD1 (6 bases). The CDR3 runs 14 residues. Trimming took 5 bases from V and 0 from J, leaving 10 bases between them. From germline, CDR1 is SGHTA and CDR2 FQGNSA. The CDR3 region is CASSKDSLNTEAFF. The DNA for the CDR3 is TGTGCCAGCAGCAAGGACAGTCTGAACACTGAAGCTTTCTTT.

The V call is TRBV6-5, the J call TRBJ2-2; TRBD2 might be the D (5 bases). V lost 10 bases and J 7 bases, leaving 10 bases between the germline ends. Germline CDR1 MNHEY, CDR2 SVGAGI. The CDR3 length is 11 residues. CDR3: CATGIGGELFF. CDR3 coding DNA: TGTGCCACCGGGATCGGCGGGGAGCTGTTTTTT.